What follows is one T cell receptor (beta chain) and its context. Its antigen is not identified. With a much larger clone just one base away, this may be a read error. The CDR3 has 15 amino acids. Trimming took 5 bases from V and 2 from J, leaving 13 bases between them. The germline V gene has CDR1 SGHTA and CDR2 FQGNSA. The source of the sample is a study of glioma-infiltrating T cells. Study-wide points: Only very few CDR3 sequences appeared in both tissue and blood. Gliomas, especially low-grade, showed above-expected tissue-blood divergence; non-neoplastic patients showed below.

TCR alpha and beta CDR3 regions were amplified from RNA using iRepertoire nested multiplex PCR. One-step reverse transcription and amplification started from around 100-400 ng of tissue mRNA or PBMC total RNA. In TCRdb, the multiplex PCR reads were re-called with MiXCR into one record per CDR3 protein. The table lists approximately 100,000 distinct CDR3 sequences, about 30% of them singletons. The TCR was taken from a human donor with low-grade glioma or glioblastoma, undergoing nonglioma brain surgery, or in good health (not recorded which). The chain is built from TRBV7-2 and TRBJ1-3; D is undetermined. Sequenced material: glioma tissue, nonneoplastic brain tissue, or PBMCs (not recorded which). CDR3 in DNA: TGTGCCAGCAGCCCGGGCGGGAGGGCTGGAAACACCATATATTTT. Encoded protein: CASSPGGRAGNTIYF.